This passage covers 6 T cell receptor beta chains from one sample sequenced in a study of CXCR3-negative and CXCR3-positive naive CD8 T cells. Study-wide results and caveats: More hydrophobic TRB CDR3s occurred in CXCR3-positive than in CXCR3-negative naive cells.

UMI-tagged TRB cDNA libraries were built via 5' RACE. TCRdb re-called the 5' RACE reads; one entry per CDR3 protein, DNA not given. The ten top clones account for approximately 1.3%, within a sample of 6,500 to 7,000 distinct CDR3 sequences. What these receptors recognize is not known. Input material: naive CXCR3+ CD8+ T cells from blood. The subset was: CD45RO-CCR7+CD27+CD95- naive CD8+ T cells expressing CXCR3 (TNR3+). These receptors were taken from a human donor in good health. Some clones in this sample may be carry-over from other donors' samples.

V usage is TRBV29-1 and J usage is TRBJ1-2. CDR3 length: 11 amino acids. Looked up from germline, CDR1 is SQVTM and CDR2 is ANQGSEA. Here the CDR3 reads CSVAQEKGYTF.

The chain uses TRBV2 and TRBJ2-3; TCRdb returns TRBD2, unconfirmable since there is no DNA. CDR3 length equals 16 residues. CDR1 is SNHLY and CDR2 is FYNNEI in the germline V gene. The CDR3 protein is CASSSLPGPLSDTQYF.

Its frequency marks this clonotype as medium-sized. The V and J genes are TRBV29-1 and TRBJ2-7; TCRdb's D call of TRBD2 is untestable without DNA. The length of the CDR3 is 15 residues. The germline gives CDR1 SQVTM, CDR2 ANQGSEA. The CDR3 loop is CSVGRTSRRRYEQYF.

This clonotype counts as medium-sized by frequency. The CDR3 loop reads CATSRDPLGARQPQHF. This sequence joins TRBV15 and TRBJ1-5; TCRdb indicates TRBD1, and absent DNA this call remains unverified. This CDR3 has 16 amino acids. CDR1 and CDR2 from the germline V gene are LNHNV and YYDKDF (reference sequence).

This sequence joins TRBV29-1 and TRBJ1-5; TCRdb's D gene call, TRBD1, goes unchecked for lack of DNA. From germline, CDR1 is SQVTM and CDR2 ANQGSEA. This CDR3 has 14 residues. The CDR3 protein is CSVENRASNQPQHF.

Judged by frequency, this clonotype is medium-sized. This chain connects TRBV29-1 to TRBJ2-1; TCRdb picks TRBD2, but there is no DNA to check that call. The CDR3 is 16 amino acids. The V gene's germline CDR1 is SQVTM and CDR2 ANQGSEA. The CDR3 protein is CSALGLAGGEGNEQFF.